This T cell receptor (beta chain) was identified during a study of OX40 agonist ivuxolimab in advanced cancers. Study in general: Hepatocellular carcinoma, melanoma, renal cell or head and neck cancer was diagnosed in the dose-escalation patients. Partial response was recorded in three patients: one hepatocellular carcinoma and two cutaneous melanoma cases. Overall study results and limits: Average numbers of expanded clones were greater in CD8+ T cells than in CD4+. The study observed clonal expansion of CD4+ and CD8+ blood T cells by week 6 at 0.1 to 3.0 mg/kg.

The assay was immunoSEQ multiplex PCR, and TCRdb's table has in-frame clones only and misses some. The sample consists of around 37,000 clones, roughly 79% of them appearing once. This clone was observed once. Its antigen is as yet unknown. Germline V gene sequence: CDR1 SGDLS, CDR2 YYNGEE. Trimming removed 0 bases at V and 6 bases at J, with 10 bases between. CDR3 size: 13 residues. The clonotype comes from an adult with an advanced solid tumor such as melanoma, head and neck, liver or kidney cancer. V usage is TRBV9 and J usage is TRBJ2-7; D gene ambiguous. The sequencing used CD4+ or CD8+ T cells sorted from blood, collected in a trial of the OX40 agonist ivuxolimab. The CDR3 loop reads CASSVASDSEQYF. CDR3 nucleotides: TGTGCCAGCAGCGTAGCGTCCGACTCCGAGCAGTACTTC.